Listed below are T cell receptor beta chains from one sample, sequenced in a study of blood T cell repertoires in COVID-19. Sequencing used immunoSEQ multiplex PCR; TCRdb keeps in-frame clones, though not all of them. The data show under 200,000 clones, approximately 80% seen once. Source material: peripheral blood. The receptor source for this set is a human donor in a cohort sampled during active COVID-19. Each CDR3 is given with its conserved first and last residue. Fields, in order: J gene, V gene, D gene, clone size, CDR3 protein, CDR3 DNA. D genes are given only for firm matches. Only some rows state a clone size, as once, few, many or a class for expanded clones.

>TRBJ1-5|TRBV5-6|.|.
CASSLGGGQPQHF
TGTGCCAGCAGCTTGGGGGGCGGCCAGCCCCAGCATTTT
>TRBJ2-1|TRBV6-2/TRBV6-3|TRBD1|.
CASSSGDRGYQFF
TGTGCCAGCAGTTCCGGGGACAGGGGGTACCAGTTCTTC
>TRBJ2-7|TRBV4-3|TRBD1|once
CASSHSLGTVPYEQYF
TGCGCCAGCAGCCACTCTTTGGGGACAGTTCCCTACGAGCAGTACTTC
>TRBJ1-5|TRBV7-9|.|.
CASSLGRGGRGNQPQHF
TGTGCCAGCAGCTTAGGACGGGGAGGGAGGGGCAATCAGCCCCAGCATTTT
>TRBJ1-1|TRBV5-1|TRBD1|.
CASSRGDRGDTEAFF
TGCGCCAGCAGCAGAGGGGACAGGGGGGACACTGAAGCTTTCTTT
>TRBJ1-4|TRBV5-1|.|.
CASSLEVGAGEKLFF
TGCGCCAGCAGCTTGGAGGTGGGGGCTGGAGAAAAACTGTTTTTT
>TRBJ2-7|TRBV6-6|.|.
CASSYGLTTGEQYF
TGTGCCAGCAGTTACGGGTTAACAACCGGGGAGCAGTACTTC
>TRBJ1-5|TRBV7-9|TRBD1|.
CASSWDRGRIGNQPQHF
TGTGCCAGCAGTTGGGACAGGGGGCGGATCGGCAATCAGCCCCAGCATTTT
>TRBJ1-5|TRBV5-1|TRBD1|.
CARLTGTGYPYNQPQHF
TGCGCCAGGCTAACCGGGACAGGCTACCCCTACAATCAGCCCCAGCATTTT
>TRBJ2-7|TRBV27|.|.
CASREGGSYEQYF
TGTGCCAGCAGGGAGGGCGGTTCCTACGAGCAGTACTTC
>TRBJ2-7|TRBV27|TRBD2|.
CASSASGTSRYEQYF
TGTGCCAGCAGTGCATCCGGGACTAGCAGGTACGAGCAGTACTTC
>TRBJ2-6|TRBV16|.|.
CASSQSRGGGANVLTF
TGTGCCAGCAGCCAATCGCGGGGCGGTGGGGCCAACGTCCTGACTTTC
>TRBJ2-3|TRBV7-2|.|.
CASSLGGNGADTQYF
TGTGCCAGCAGCTTAGGCGGGAATGGGGCAGATACGCAGTATTTT
>TRBJ1-2|TRBV28|TRBD1|.
CASSLGTVRSYGYTF
TGTGCCAGCAGTCTAGGGACAGTGAGATCCTATGGCTACACCTTC
>TRBJ2-7|TRBV25-1|TRBD2|.
CASSTWEGGGYEQYF
TGTGCCAGCAGCACGTGGGAGGGTGGGGGGTACGAGCAGTACTTC
>TRBJ1-1|TRBV29-1|.|.
CSVELNWFRRIGTEAFF
TGCAGCGTTGAACTTAATTGGTTTCGGAGAATAGGCACTGAAGCTTTCTTT
>TRBJ2-7|TRBV7-9|.|.
CASSLWLGSAGVEQYF
TGTGCCAGCAGCTTATGGCTGGGCTCTGCAGGGGTCGAGCAGTACTTC
>TRBJ2-3|TRBV25-1|TRBD2|.
CASSDLAGGPSDTQYF
TGTGCCAGCAGTGATCTAGCGGGGGGGCCCTCAGATACGCAGTATTTT
>TRBJ1-1|TRBV9|.|.
CASSPWETQENTEAFF
TGTGCCAGCAGCCCGTGGGAGACGCAGGAGAACACTGAAGCTTTCTTT
>TRBJ2-7|TRBV10-1|TRBD1|few
CASSVGQGRTYEQYF
TGCGCCAGCAGTGTCGGACAGGGGAGAACCTACGAGCAGTACTTC
>TRBJ1-6|TRBV14|TRBD1|.
CASSQTGTDNSPLHF
TGTGCCAGCAGCCAGACCGGGACAGATAATTCACCCCTCCACTTT
>TRBJ1-6|TRBV6-5|TRBD1|.
CASIGTGTYNSPLHF
TGTGCCAGCATAGGGACAGGGACCTATAATTCACCCCTCCACTTT